This entry lists 9 T cell receptor beta chains sequenced from one sample in a study of T cell clonality in common variable immunodeficiency. These receptors are not linked to any known antigen. The method was immunoSEQ multiplex PCR; TCRdb's version includes in-frame clones alone and lacks a portion of them. This repertoire holds 26,000 or so clones, and none appear only once. Whole-study findings and limits: In common variable immunodeficiency, TCR beta chains reportedly carried fewer deletions and N-nucleotide insertions.

Sample: peripheral blood mononuclear cells. The receptors shown here come from a human donor with common variable immunodeficiency.

This clone showed up many times. The read halts 3 residues ahead of the CDR3 end, with the missing end drawn from the germline J gene. V and J are TRBV5-1 and TRBJ2-7, with D possibly TRBD1 on 6 matching bases. Trimming took off 0 bases at V and 0 bases at J, with 13 bases between the two ends. CDR1 is SGHRS and CDR2 is YFSETQ in the germline V gene. The CDR3 consists of 16 residues. The sequenced part of the CDR3 DNA is TGCGCCAGCAGCTTGGCGACAGGTTTGGGCTCCTACGAG. Its translation: CASSLATGLGSYE. The entire CDR3 reads CASSLATGLGSYEQYF.

Many counts were recorded for this clone. Read coverage stops 3 residues before the CDR3 terminus; the germline J gene supplies the remainder. V and J are TRBV6-2 or TRBV6-3 and TRBJ2-7; the D is unclear. Trimming pared 0 bases from V and 3 bases from J, leaving 3 bases between. Germline V gene lookup returns CDR1 MNHEY and CDR2 SVGEGT. The CDR3 has 12 residues. CDR3 loop: CASSYSSYEQYF. The CDR3 bases that were read are TGTGCCAGCAGTTACTCCAGCTACGAG.

This clone was seen repeatedly, ten times or more. The read halts 3 residues ahead of the CDR3 end, with the missing end drawn from the germline J gene. V usage is TRBV5-1 and J usage is TRBJ2-1; 8 positions agree with TRBD2. J was trimmed by 4 bases and V by 3 bases; bases with no gene match: 3. CDR1 and CDR2 from the germline V gene are SGHRS and YFSETQ. The CDR3 is made up of 14 amino acids. The DNA read from the CDR3 is TGCGCCAGCAGCTCGGGACTAGATTACAATGAG. Translated, it gives CASSSGLDYNE. The full CDR3 reads CASSSGLDYNEQFF. Complete variable domain (other parts from reference TRBV5-1 and TRBJ2-1): KAGVTQTPRYLIKTRGQQVTLSCSPISGHRSVSWYQQTPGQGLQFLFEYFSETQRNKGNFPGRFSGRQFSNSRSEMNVSTLELGDSALYLCASSSGLDYNEQFFGPGTRLTVL.

This clone showed up many times. With the read ending 3 residues before the CDR3 end, the germline J gene is used to fill in that end. The rearrangement uses TRBV30 and TRBJ1-3; 7 bases are shared with TRBD1. This CDR3 is 15 amino acids long. In germline, CDR1 is GTSNPN, CDR2 SVGIG (reference sequence). V shed 4 bases and J 0 bases; nucleotides not matched to a gene: 6. This chain's CDR3 is CAWNQGDASGNTIYF. CDR3 DNA, as far as it was read: TGTGCCTGGAATCAGGGGGACGCCTCTGGAAACACC.

Comments on this clone: The read falls 3 residues short of the CDR3 end, and the missing part is taken from the germline J gene. J is TRBJ1-5 and V is TRBV5-8, with a tentative D call TRBD1 (6 bases). Germline CDR1 is SGHTS and CDR2 is YDEGEE. V was pared by 5 bases and J by 0 bases, with 12 bases between. This CDR3 is 15 amino acids long. The covered CDR3 bases are TGTGCCAGCAGGGGGACACCGTTTAGCAATCAGCCC. This gives the protein CASRGTPFSNQP. The entire CDR3 reads CASRGTPFSNQPQHF.

This clone was seen at least ten times. Read coverage stops 3 residues before the CDR3 terminus; the germline J gene supplies the remainder. This chain connects TRBV5-4 to TRBJ2-3; either TRBD1 or TRBD2 may supply D (5 bases each). V was cut by 5 bases and J by 8 bases, with 15 bases left in between. The CDR3 contains 13 residues. Germline assignment: CDR1 SGHNT and CDR2 YYREEE (reference sequence). CDR3 protein: CASRSGSLGTQYF. The part of the CDR3 DNA that was read is TGTGCCAGCAGGTCAGGGAGCTTGGGTACG. Looking up the rest from reference TRBV5-4 and TRBJ2-3 gives the full variable domain: ETGVTQSPTHLIKTRGQQVTLRCSSQSGHNTVSWYQQALGQGPQFIFQYYREEENGRGNFPPRFSGLQFPNYSSELNVNALELDDSALYLCASRSGSLGTQYFGPGTRLTVL.

This clone appeared a few times. The read terminates 3 residues before the CDR3 end, so the remaining end is supplied by the germline J gene. The chain joins TRBV7-2 to TRBJ2-6, with D tentatively TRBD2 (5 bases). This CDR3 has 15 residues. V gave up 2 bases and J gave up 3 bases, with 8 bases separating them. Germline loops: CDR1 SGHTA, CDR2 FQGNSA. The CDR3: CASSLSRGGANVLTF. The covered CDR3 bases are TGTGCCAGCAGCTTATCCCGGGGTGGGGCCAACGTC.

This clone was detected a few times. The read comes to an end 3 residues before the CDR3 does, leaving the germline J gene to fill in the end. This rearrangement joins TRBV6-7 to TRBJ2-3; a possible D gene is TRBD1 (8 bases). TRBV6-7 is reported as an ORF; its role is uncertain. The CDR3 consists of 15 residues. The germline V and J ends were trimmed by 2 bases and 3 bases, with 12 bases remaining between them. Partial CDR3 DNA: TGTGCCAGCAGTTACAAACAGGGGGGGACAGATACG. Translation gives CASSYKQGGTDT. From start to end, the CDR3 is CASSYKQGGTDTQYF.

Of note for this clone: From the germline J gene comes the end of the CDR3, since the read stops 3 residues before it. The chain couples TRBV7-9 to TRBJ2-5; TRBD1 or TRBD2 may be the D gene (5 bases each). This CDR3 is 15 amino acids long. Trimming left V 7 bases short and J 3 bases short, with 18 bases between. Germline V gene lookup returns CDR1 SEHNR and CDR2 FQNEAQ (reference sequence). Incomplete CDR3 DNA: TGTGCCAGCAACCCCATCCCAGGGAGAAAAGAGACC. Translated: CASNPIPGRKET. The whole CDR3 sequence is CASNPIPGRKETQYF.